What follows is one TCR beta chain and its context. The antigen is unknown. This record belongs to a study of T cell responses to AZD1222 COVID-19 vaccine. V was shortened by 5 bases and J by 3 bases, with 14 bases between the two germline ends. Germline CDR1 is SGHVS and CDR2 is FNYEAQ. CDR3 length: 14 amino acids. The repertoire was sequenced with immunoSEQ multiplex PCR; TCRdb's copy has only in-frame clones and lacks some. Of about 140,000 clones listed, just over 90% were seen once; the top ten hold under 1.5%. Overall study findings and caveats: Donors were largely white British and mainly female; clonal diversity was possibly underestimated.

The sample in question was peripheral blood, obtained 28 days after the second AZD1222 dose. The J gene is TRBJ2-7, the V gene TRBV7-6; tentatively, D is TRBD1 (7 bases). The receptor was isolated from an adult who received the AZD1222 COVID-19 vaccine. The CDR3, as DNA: TGTGCCAGCAGCCCAGGGGGGATCATCTACGAGCAGTACTTC. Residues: CASSPGGIIYEQYF.